This T cell receptor beta chain came from a study of T cell responses to AZD1222 COVID-19 vaccine. Study-wide findings and caveats: Epitopes outside B.1.351 and B.1.1.7 mutated regions reportedly drew nearly half of spike TCRs. The donor cohort was predominantly white British with a female majority, and clonal diversity may have been underestimated. Breadth and depth of Spike-specific TCRs rose after two AZD1222 doses.

Clones were sequenced by immunoSEQ multiplex PCR, and TCRdb holds only the in-frame ones, with some missing. Of 150,000 to 200,000 clones in the sample, 94% are singletons; the top ten hold under 6%. Combined were second doses at about 4 or about 12 weeks. This CDR3 region has 11 residues. Germline V lookup: CDR1 DFQATT, CDR2 SNEGSKA (reference sequence). The V gene lost 7 bases and the J gene lost 4 bases, with 10 bases spanning the gap. Regarding this clone: Its antigen is as yet unknown.

The source material was peripheral blood, sampled 28 days after the second AZD1222 dose. This receptor was taken from an adult who received the AZD1222 COVID-19 vaccine. This chain joins TRBV20-1 and TRBJ1-2; no definite D call. CDR3 nucleotides: TGCAGTGTACCGGCAGGCTATGGCTACACCTTC. Translating it yields CSVPAGYGYTF.